One and the same sample provided the 22 T cell receptor beta chains below, sequenced in a study of spatial heterogeneity in lung cancer. A single record per CDR3 protein comes from TCRdb applying MiXCR to the 5' RACE reads. The table has 20,000 to 25,000 distinct CDR3 sequences, 4.5% to 7% seen once. The time point denotes: sample taken at primary tumor resection. Sequenced here: PBMCs, sampled at surgery. Receptors originate from a male donor with early-stage non-small cell lung cancer.

This clonotype was recorded at least ten times. V usage is TRBV7-3 and J usage is TRBJ1-2, with D perhaps TRBD1 (6 bases). Trimming stripped 5 bases from V and 4 bases from J, with 17 bases between. CDR1 and CDR2 (germline): SGHTA, FQGTGA. The CDR3 spans 15 residues. CDR3 amino acids: CASSLGPGGLYGYTF. The CDR3 DNA sequence: TGTGCCAGCAGCCTGGGACCTGGGGGCCTCTATGGCTACACCTTC. The full variable domain, its missing parts supplied by reference TRBV7-3 and TRBJ1-2, is GAGVSQTPSNKVTEKGKYVELRCDPISGHTALYWYRQSLGQGPEFLIYFQGTGAADDSGLPNDRFFAVRPEGSVSTLKIQRTERGDSAVYLCASSLGPGGLYGYTFGSGTRLTVV.

This clonotype was observed many times. V is TRBV20-1 and J is TRBJ2-7; the D call may be TRBD1 or TRBD2 (5 bases each). Germline V gene lookup returns CDR1 DFQATT and CDR2 SNEGSKA (reference sequence). The CDR3 contains 14 residues. V was shortened by 3 bases and J by 3 bases, with 15 bases between the two germline ends. CDR3 nucleotide sequence: TGCAGTGCTAGCCCCGGGACCTTTGGCTACGAGCAGTACTTC. Translation gives CSASPGTFGYEQYF.

Details on this clonotype: A much larger clone differs from this one at a single base, so this may be a read error. The CDR3 bases are TGTGCCAGCAATTTACGCGCGGGGAGCACAGATACGCAGTATTTT. This translates into CASNLRAGSTDTQYF. The chain uses TRBV12-3 or TRBV12-4 and TRBJ2-3, with D possibly TRBD2 on 6 matching bases. The length of the CDR3 is 15 residues.

This clonotype was seen many times. This chain uses TRBV2 with TRBJ2-1; 9 positions match TRBD2. Trimming took 6 bases from V and 2 from J; bases not matched to a gene: 5. This CDR3 contains 15 residues. Germline loops: CDR1 SNHLY, CDR2 FYNNEI. The CDR3 DNA sequence: TGTGCCAGCAGGCCCTCTAGCGGGACCTACAATGAGCAGTTCTTC. Its protein is CASRPSSGTYNEQFF. Supplemented by reference TRBV2 and TRBJ2-1, the full variable domain reads EPEVTQTPSHQVTQMGQEVILRCVPISNHLYFYWYRQILGQKVEFLVSFYNNEISEKSEIFDDQFSVERPDGSNFTLKIRSTKLEDSAMYFCASRPSSGTYNEQFFGPGTRLTVL.

This clonotype was counted only a few times. The rearrangement joins TRBV6-5 to TRBJ2-5; tentatively, D is TRBD1 (5 bases). V lost 8 bases and J 5 bases, leaving 15 bases between the germline ends. Germline V gene sequence: CDR1 MNHEY, CDR2 SVGAGI. The CDR3 sequence is 13 residues long. DNA of the CDR3: TGTGCCAGCCGAAAAGGGGTAGGGGAGACCCAGTACTTC. Its protein product is CASRKGVGETQYF.

Relative to its sample, this clonotype is medium-sized. V gene TRBV7-2 combines with J gene TRBJ2-2; 7 bases line up with TRBD1. The germline CDR1 and CDR2 sequences are SGHTA and FQGNSA. Trimming cost V 3 bases and J 5 bases; bases outside gene matches: 3. The CDR3 is 14 amino acids. The CDR3 spells CASSFARGTGELFF. CDR3 nucleotides: TGTGCCAGCAGCTTTGCCAGGGGGACCGGGGAGCTGTTTTTT.

This clonotype was counted ten times or more. The genes are TRBV19 and TRBJ2-1; D is unclear. The CDR3 sequence is 12 residues long. CDR1 is LNHDA and CDR2 is SQIVND in the germline V gene (reference sequence). The V end was cut by 10 bases, the J end by 10 bases, with 17 bases between. CDR3 protein: CATVLPSPEQFF. The CDR3 coding sequence is TGTGCCACCGTCCTTCCGAGCCCCGAGCAGTTCTTC.

This chain uses TRBV2 with TRBJ1-2, with 8 positions matching TRBD1. Germline CDR1 reads SNHLY; CDR2 reads FYNNEI. This CDR3 has 13 residues. The V segment lost 11 bases and the J segment 6 bases; nucleotides outside the gene matches: 11. The CDR3 sequence is CASNQDRDDGYTF. CDR3 in DNA: TGTGCCTCTAACCAGGACAGGGACGATGGCTACACCTTC.

This clonotype was seen a handful of times. The V and J genes are TRBV27 and TRBJ2-6; D unclear. CDR1 MNHEY and CDR2 SMNVEV come from the germline V gene (reference sequence). V lost 0 bases and J 0 bases, leaving 9 bases between the germline ends. The CDR3 consists of 17 residues. The CDR3 loop is CASSLSTVLSGANVLTF. The CDR3 DNA sequence: TGTGCCAGCAGTTTATCGACCGTGCTCTCTGGGGCCAACGTCCTGACTTTC.

Only a few counts were recorded for this clonotype. This chain links TRBV7-2 with TRBJ1-6; D is unresolved. This CDR3 has 16 residues. V lost 0 bases and J 10 bases, leaving 16 bases between the germline ends. Germline-derived CDR1 and CDR2 are SGHTA and FQGNSA. The CDR3: CASSLAMGGLGSPLHF. The CDR3, as DNA: TGTGCCAGCAGCTTAGCGATGGGAGGGCTCGGGTCACCCCTCCACTTT.

This clonotype was found many times. This chain joins TRBV7-2 and TRBJ2-3, with 9 bases identical to TRBD1. The CDR3 runs 16 residues. Trimming at V came to 2 bases and at J to 2 bases, leaving 5 bases not matched to a gene. The germline CDR1 and CDR2 sequences are SGHTA and FQGNSA. The CDR3 here is CASSLLPQGATDTQYF. As DNA, the CDR3 is TGTGCCAGCAGCTTATTGCCACAGGGGGCCACAGATACGCAGTATTTT.

V and J are TRBV6-6 and TRBJ2-7; D might be TRBD1 (7 bases). Germline CDR1 and CDR2: MNHNY and SVGAGI (reference sequence). CDR3 length: 14 residues. Deletions cut 11 bases from V and 5 bases from J, with 22 bases between. The CDR3 protein is CAVLAGGQGNEQYF. CDR3 sequence (DNA): TGTGCCGTCCTTGCAGGGGGGCAAGGGAACGAGCAGTACTTC.

The sample holds many counts of this clonotype. The chain couples TRBV20-1 to TRBJ2-7, with 11 bases aligning to TRBD1. Trimming removed 1 base from V and 2 bases from J; junction bases left unmatched: 4. The germline V gene has CDR1 DFQATT and CDR2 SNEGSKA (reference sequence). This CDR3 contains 15 residues. The chain's CDR3 is CSARVVDRGPYEQYF. The CDR3 DNA sequence: TGCAGTGCTAGAGTGGTGGACAGGGGGCCCTACGAGCAGTACTTC.

This clonotype was seen at least ten times. This chain uses TRBV12-3 or TRBV12-4 with TRBJ2-3, with D possibly being TRBD1 (6 bases). V was shortened by 4 bases and J by 6 bases, with 14 bases between the two germline ends. The CDR3 extends over 14 amino acids. The CDR3 region has the DNA TGTGCCAGCAGTTCCCAGGCAGGGGCGGATACGCAGTATTTT. Translating gives CASSSQAGADTQYF.

By sample fraction, this clonotype is medium-sized. The chain links TRBV6-5 to TRBJ2-7; D not certain. CDR1 is MNHEY and CDR2 is SVGAGI in the germline V gene. The CDR3 sequence is 15 residues long. V lost 7 bases to trimming and J lost 7 bases, with 23 bases between them. The CDR3, as DNA: TGTGCCAGCACCAACCTCGCGAACCCCTTAGGGGAGCAGTACTTC. This encodes CASTNLANPLGEQYF.

This clonotype appeared many times. V gene TRBV27 combines with J gene TRBJ1-1, with D possibly matching TRBD1 (5 bases). Per germline, CDR1 MNHEY and CDR2 SMNVEV (reference sequence). This CDR3 is 13 amino acids long. V lost 1 base and J 5 bases, leaving 8 bases between the germline ends. As DNA, the CDR3 is TGTGCCAGCAGTTTATTTCGGGGGACTGAAGCTTTCTTT. This translates into CASSLFRGTEAFF.

This clonotype appeared many times. In nucleotides, the CDR3 is TGTGCCTCAGGGCAGGACAGGGTGAGCACAGATACGCAGTATTTT. This codes for CASGQDRVSTDTQYF. This chain joins TRBV7-2 and TRBJ2-3; TRBD1 matches at 8 bases. J gave up 0 bases and V 11 bases, and 10 bases lay outside the gene matches. The CDR3 runs 15 residues. The V gene's germline CDR1 is SGHTA and CDR2 FQGNSA.

The chain uses TRBV7-2 and TRBJ1-2; D uncertain. Trimming cost V 3 bases and J 4 bases, with 12 bases left between them. The germline V gene encodes CDR1 SGHTA and CDR2 FQGNSA. The CDR3 is 14 residues long. The CDR3 region is CASSFWEGSYGYTF. The CDR3 DNA follows: TGTGCCAGCAGCTTCTGGGAGGGTAGCTATGGCTACACCTTC.

This clonotype was counted many times. The chain carries TRBV5-6 and TRBJ2-4; TRBD2 matches at 8 bases. From germline, CDR1 is SGHDT and CDR2 YYEEEE. With V trimmed by 3 bases and J by 4 bases, 9 bases remained unmatched. The CDR3 is 16 residues long. The CDR3 region has the DNA TGTGCCAGCAGCTACCGTATGACTAGCGAGAAAAACATTCAGTACTTC. Translating gives CASSYRMTSEKNIQYF.

The chain carries TRBV9 and TRBJ1-1, with no clear D. The V end was cut by 0 bases, the J end by 4 bases, with 19 bases between. Germline-derived CDR1 and CDR2 are SGDLS and YYNGEE. The CDR3 totals 17 residues. The CDR3 DNA follows: TGTGCCAGCAGCGTAGGTGAAAGGACTACCTGGCGCACTGAAGCTTTCTTT. Amino acid sequence: CASSVGERTTWRTEAFF.

This clonotype was observed a handful of times. The chain carries TRBV12-3 or TRBV12-4 and TRBJ1-4, with 8 bases matching TRBD1. The junction had 9 bases not matched to a gene; V was cut back by 5 bases and J by 7 bases. CDR3 length: 15 amino acids. The CDR3 DNA follows: TGTGCCAGCAGTCTCCGGACAGGGCGGGGTGAAAAACTGTTTTTT. Amino acid sequence: CASSLRTGRGEKLFF.

This chain joins TRBV23-1 and TRBJ1-6; a possible D gene is TRBD1 (5 bases). TRBV23-1 qualifies as an ORF whose function is uncertain. The CDR3 has 16 amino acids. V was shortened by 2 bases and J by 8 bases, with 16 bases between the two germline ends. The CDR3 is CASSQVLGRQDSPLHF. The CDR3 DNA is TGCGCCAGCAGTCAAGTATTGGGACGGCAAGATTCACCCCTCCACTTT.